The 7 T cell receptor beta chains below were found in one sample sequenced in a study of T cell responses to AZD1222 COVID-19 vaccine listed by TCRdb under 2021. This specimen's time point label, per the study, means: sample from adult after SARS-CoV-2 infection, after symptom onset. The library was built by means of the immunoSEQ multiplex PCR assay. TCRdb obtained this table from immuneACCESS and retained in-frame rearrangements with V and J assigned. These tables miss some clones; where compared with another copy, unresolved V genes account for less than half of the shortfall, and the remainder is unexplained. The sample contains 150,000 or so clones, approximately 91% of them found a single time. The top ten hold 5.5% to 8.5% of the sample. Sequencing was performed on peripheral blood, taken after recovery from COVID-19. These receptors were taken from an adult who had recovered from COVID-19.

The chain links TRBV5-1 to TRBJ2-5; weak D call: TRBD1 (6 bases). The CDR3 is 15 residues long. V shed 3 bases and J shed 3 bases, with 15 bases lying between them. Germline V gene sequence: CDR1 SGHRS, CDR2 YFSETQ. The CDR3 DNA sequence: TGCGCCAGCAGCTCCCAACAGGGATGGGAAGAGACCCAGTACTTC. It is translated as CASSSQQGWEETQYF.

The chain combines TRBV9 with TRBJ1-2; D unclear. Per the germline V gene, CDR1 is SGDLS and CDR2 is YYNGEE. The ends were cut back, 0 bases at V and 2 bases at J, with 11 bases in the middle. The CDR3 runs 15 residues. The CDR3 DNA follows: TGTGCCAGCAGCGTAGCCCCCAATGCAAACTATGGCTACACCTTC. Protein product: CASSVAPNANYGYTF.

This sequence joins TRBV7-2 and TRBJ1-5; D gene ambiguous. Trimming pared 1 base from V and 2 bases from J, leaving 6 bases between. This CDR3 is 14 amino acids long. The germline gives CDR1 SGHTA, CDR2 FQGNSA. The CDR3 DNA follows: TGTGCCAGCAGCTTAGTGAGGGGCAATCAGCCCCAGCATTTT. Its protein product is CASSLVRGNQPQHF.

The CDR3 loop reads CASSHRGKGNQPQHF. CDR3 bases: TGTGCCAGCAGCCACCGGGGAAAGGGCAATCAGCCCCAGCATTTT. This chain connects TRBV6-2 or TRBV6-3 to TRBJ1-5; D is ambiguous. The CDR3 contains 15 residues. Germline V lookup: CDR1 MNHEY, CDR2 SVGEGT. The V end was cut by 6 bases, the J end by 2 bases, with 14 bases between.

This clone came up once. This chain connects TRBV27 to TRBJ1-3; D is perhaps TRBD1 (6 bases). The CDR3 is 15 amino acids. V was clipped by 2 bases and J by 2 bases, with 10 bases between them. CDR1 MNHEY and CDR2 SMNVEV come from the germline V gene (reference sequence). The CDR3 bases are TGTGCCAGCAGTTTAACACGACAGGCTGGAAACACCATATATTTT. Translation: CASSLTRQAGNTIYF.

The rearrangement joins TRBV14 to TRBJ2-7; TRBD1 matches 7 bases. V trimming: 0 bases; J trimming: 2 bases; junction bases outside the gene matches: 7. The CDR3 extends over 16 amino acids. The germline gives CDR1 SGHDN, CDR2 FVKESK. The CDR3 coding sequence is TGTGCCAGCAGCCAAGATGGGGTGGACAGGCCCTACGAGCAGTACTTC. As protein: CASSQDGVDRPYEQYF.

CDR3 amino acids: CASSAGQAEAFF. Written as DNA, the CDR3 is TGTGCCAGCAGCGCCGGACAGGCTGAAGCTTTCTTT. The chain has TRBV9 and TRBJ1-1; TRBD1 agrees at 7 bases. With 3 bases clipped from V and 6 bases from J, the junction kept 2 bases outside the gene matches. Germline CDR1 and CDR2: SGDLS and YYNGEE. The length of the CDR3 is 12 residues.